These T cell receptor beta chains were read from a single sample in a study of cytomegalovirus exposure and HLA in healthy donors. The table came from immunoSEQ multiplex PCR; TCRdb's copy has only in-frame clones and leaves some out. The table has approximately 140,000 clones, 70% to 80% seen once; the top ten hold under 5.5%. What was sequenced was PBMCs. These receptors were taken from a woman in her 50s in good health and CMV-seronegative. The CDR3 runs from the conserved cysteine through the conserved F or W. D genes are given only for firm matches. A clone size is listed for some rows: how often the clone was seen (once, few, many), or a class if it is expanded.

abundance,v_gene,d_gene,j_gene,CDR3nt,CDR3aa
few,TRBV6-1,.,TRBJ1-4,TGTGCCAGCAGTGAGGAGGGAACGTCTCTAAATGAAAAACTGTTTTTT,CASSEEGTSLNEKLFF
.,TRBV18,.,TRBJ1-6,TGTGCCAGCTCATTTGCGGACAGTCTTAATTCACCCCTCCACTTT,CASSFADSLNSPLHF
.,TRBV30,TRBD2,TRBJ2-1,TGTGCCTGGAGTGTACGAGCGGGGGGGAATGAGCAGTTCTTC,CAWSVRAGGNEQFF
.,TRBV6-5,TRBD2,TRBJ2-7,TGTGCCAGCAGTCCACGGGGGGAAACTTACTACGAGCAGTACTTC,CASSPRGETYYEQYF
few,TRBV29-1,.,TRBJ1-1,TGCAGCGTCCTGGACTTTGGAAACACTGAAGCTTTCTTT,CSVLDFGNTEAFF
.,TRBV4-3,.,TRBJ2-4,TGCGCCAGCAGCCAAGACCCGCGGCTAGCCAAAAACATTCAGTACTTC,CASSQDPRLAKNIQYF
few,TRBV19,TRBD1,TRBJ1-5,TGTGCCAGTAGTCTTCATACAGGGGACAATCAGCCCCAGCATTTT,CASSLHTGDNQPQHF
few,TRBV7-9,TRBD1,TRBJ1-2,TGTGCCAGCAGCGATCCGGGGACAGGGGACTATGGCTACACCTTC,CASSDPGTGDYGYTF
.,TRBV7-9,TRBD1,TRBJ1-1,TGTGCCAGCACAAGACAGGGATCAAACACTGAAGCTTTCTTT,CASTRQGSNTEAFF
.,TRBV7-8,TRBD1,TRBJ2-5,TGTGCCAGCAGCTTGGACAGGGGACAAGAGACCCAGTACTTC,CASSLDRGQETQYF
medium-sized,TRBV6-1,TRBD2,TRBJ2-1,TGTGCCAGCAGTGAGGGGAGCGGGGGGTCCGATGAGCAGTTCTTC,CASSEGSGGSDEQFF
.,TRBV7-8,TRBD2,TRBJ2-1,TGTGCCAGCAGCTCTGGGCGACTAGCGGGGGGGGCCAGCTTCAATGAGCAGTTCTTC,CASSSGRLAGGASFNEQFF
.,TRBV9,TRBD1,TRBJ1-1,TGTGCCAGCAGCGCACAGGGGGAGTCCACTGAAGCTTTCTTT,CASSAQGESTEAFF
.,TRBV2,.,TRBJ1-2,TGTGCCAGCATGGGAGGAAGCGGCTACACCTTC,CASMGGSGYTF
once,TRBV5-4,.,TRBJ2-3,TGTGCCAGCAGCTTGGTAGTGGGGCAGGCAGATACGCAGTATTTT,CASSLVVGQADTQYF
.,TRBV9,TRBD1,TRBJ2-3,TGTGCCAGCAGCGCAGGACAGGGGCTACTCACAGATACGCAGTATTTT,CASSAGQGLLTDTQYF
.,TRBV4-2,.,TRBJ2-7,TGTGCCAGCAGCCAAGATGGGGGGGGGCGCTACGAGCAGTACTTC,CASSQDGGGRYEQYF
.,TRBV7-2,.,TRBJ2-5,TGTGCCAGCAGCCTTGCGATCGGACAACAAGAGACCCAGTACTTC,CASSLAIGQQETQYF
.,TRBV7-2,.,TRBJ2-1,TGTGCCAGCAGCTCCGATTGGACAGCAGGGCTCAATGAGCAGTTCTTC,CASSSDWTAGLNEQFF
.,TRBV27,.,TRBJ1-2,TGTGCCAGCAGTCCAGGACAGTTCTATGGCTACACCTTC,CASSPGQFYGYTF
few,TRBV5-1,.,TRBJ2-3,TGCGCCAGCACCCGGGACACTTACACAGATACGCAGTATTTT,CASTRDTYTDTQYF
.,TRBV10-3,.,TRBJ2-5,TGTGCCATCAGTGAGGAGGGCGGTGAGACCCAGTACTTC,CAISEEGGETQYF
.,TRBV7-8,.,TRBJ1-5,TGTGCCAGCAGCTTAGAGTACTACGGAAATCAGCCCCAGCATTTT,CASSLEYYGNQPQHF
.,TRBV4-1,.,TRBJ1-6,TGCGCCAGCAGCCCCGAGGGGGGGGCGTATAATTCACCCCTCCACTTT,CASSPEGGAYNSPLHF
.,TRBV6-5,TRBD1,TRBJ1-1,TGTGCCAGCAGCCAAACAGGGGCACGAACTGAAGCTTTCTTT,CASSQTGARTEAFF
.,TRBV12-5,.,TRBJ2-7,TGTGCTAGTTCTTTCAGTCAGGGAGGCTACGAGCAGTACTTC,CASSFSQGGYEQYF
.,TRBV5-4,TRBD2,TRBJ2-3,TGTGCCAGCAGCCGGGGACTAGCGGGGGGGGCAACAGATACGCAGTATTTT,CASSRGLAGGATDTQYF
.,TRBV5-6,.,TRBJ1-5,TGTGCCAGCAGCTTGGGGGGGGGCTGGAGCAATCAGCCCCAGCATTTT,CASSLGGGWSNQPQHF
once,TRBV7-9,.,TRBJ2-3,TGTGCCAGCAGCCCAGGGTTGCGAACAGATACGCAGTATTTT,CASSPGLRTDTQYF
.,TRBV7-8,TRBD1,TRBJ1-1,TGTGCCAGCAGCTTAGCCGGGACAGGGAACACTGAAGCTTTCTTT,CASSLAGTGNTEAFF
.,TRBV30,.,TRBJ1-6,TGTGCCTGGGGGGCTTCGAACCTCTATAATTCACCCCTCCACTTT,CAWGASNLYNSPLHF
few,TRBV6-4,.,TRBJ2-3,TGTGCCAGCAGTGAAGCAAACGGGGACTGGGATACGCAGTATTTT,CASSEANGDWDTQYF
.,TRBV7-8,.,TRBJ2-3,TGTGCCAGCATCTTAAGGACGGGAACATTAGATACGCAGTATTTT,CASILRTGTLDTQYF
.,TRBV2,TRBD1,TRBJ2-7,TGTGCCAGCAGTGTCGGACAGGGGGTTTACGAGCAGTACTTC,CASSVGQGVYEQYF
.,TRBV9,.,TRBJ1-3,TGTGCCAGCAGCGGAGTGGTATCTGGAAACACCATATATTTT,CASSGVVSGNTIYF
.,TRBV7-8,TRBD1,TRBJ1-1,TGTGCCAGCAGCTTTGGGACAGGGGGGGACACTGAAGCTTTCTTT,CASSFGTGGDTEAFF
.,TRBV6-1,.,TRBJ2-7,TGTGCCAGCAGTGGGACAAGCTCCTACGAGCAGTACTTC,CASSGTSSYEQYF
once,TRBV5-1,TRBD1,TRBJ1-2,TGCGCCAGCAGCTCAGAGGGGGCGCGGTATGGCTACACCTTC,CASSSEGARYGYTF
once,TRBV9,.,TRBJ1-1,TGTGCCAGCAGCGTAGATTCGCAGGGCCCTGGAGCTTTCTTT,CASSVDSQGPGAFF
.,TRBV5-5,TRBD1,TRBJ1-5,TGTGCCAGCAGCTACACAGGGGGTGGACAGCCCCAGCATTTT,CASSYTGGGQPQHF
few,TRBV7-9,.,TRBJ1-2,TGTGCCAGCAGCCCAGGGGAGTATGGCTACACCTTC,CASSPGEYGYTF
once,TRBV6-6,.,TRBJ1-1,TGTGCCAGCAGTTCGGGCGGGACTGAAGCTTTCTTT,CASSSGGTEAFF
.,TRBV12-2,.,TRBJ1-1,TGTGCAAGTCCCGACAGGTGGACCACTGAAGCTTTCTTT,CASPDRWTTEAFF
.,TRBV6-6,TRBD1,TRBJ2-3,TGTGCCGCAGGGGGTACGCAGTATTTT,CAAGGTQYF
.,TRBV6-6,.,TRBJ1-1,TGTGCCAGCAGTTACCCTGGCGGGGCTGAAGCTTTCTTT,CASSYPGGAEAFF
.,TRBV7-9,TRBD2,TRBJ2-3,TGTGCCAGCAGCTTAGCCGGGGGGGCGTCTACAGATACGCAGTATTTT,CASSLAGGASTDTQYF
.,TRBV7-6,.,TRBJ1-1,TGTGCCAGCAGCCTAACCACAGGGAACACTGAAGCTTTCTTT,CASSLTTGNTEAFF
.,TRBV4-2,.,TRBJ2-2,TGTGCCAGCAGCCAAGCCGGACAGAACACCGGGGAGCTGTTTTTT,CASSQAGQNTGELFF
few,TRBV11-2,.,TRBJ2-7,TGTGCCAGCAGCTTAGATGGGGCCAGCTACGAGCAGTACTTC,CASSLDGASYEQYF
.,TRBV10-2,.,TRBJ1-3,TGCGCCAGCAGTGAGTCTAGGGGGAGAGGAAGAAACACCATATATTTT,CASSESRGRGRNTIYF
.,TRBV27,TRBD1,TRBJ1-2,TGTGCCAGCAGTCCCGGACAGGGAAGGAGTGGCTACACCTTC,CASSPGQGRSGYTF